The 11 T cell receptor beta chains reported below all come from one sample, sequenced in a study of blood T cell repertoires in COVID-19. Libraries were prepared by immunoSEQ multiplex PCR; TCRdb keeps only in-frame clonotypes and omits some of them. The sample has about 26,000 clones; about 89% are singletons. Source material: peripheral blood. These receptors were obtained from an older man with active COVID-19.

The chain carries TRBV9 and TRBJ2-2; no reliable D call. CDR1 is SGDLS and CDR2 is YYNGEE in the germline V gene. This CDR3 has 14 residues. V was trimmed by 0 bases and J by 4 bases, leaving 7 bases between them. For the CDR3, the DNA is TGTGCCAGCAGCGTAGGCCAAGCCACCGGGGAGCTGTTTTTT. It is translated as CASSVGQATGELFF.

This chain connects TRBV2 to TRBJ1-2; 7 bases align to TRBD1. The CDR3 spans 14 residues. The J segment lost 8 bases and the V segment lost 8 bases, leaving 14 bases of the junction unmatched. Germline assignment: CDR1 SNHLY and CDR2 FYNNEI. The CDR3 DNA is TGTGCCAGCGTTTCTTTTGGGACAGCAAACGGCTACACCTTC. Translated: CASVSFGTANGYTF.

Written as DNA, the CDR3 is TGTGCCAGCAGCGGGGGGACTAGCGGGAGGTACGAGCAGTACTTC. Protein sequence: CASSGGTSGRYEQYF. This chain connects TRBV5-6 to TRBJ2-7; 15 positions match TRBD2. The germline CDR1 and CDR2 sequences are SGHDT and YYEEEE. The CDR3 runs 15 residues. J lost 4 bases, V lost 4 bases, and 3 bases had no gene match.

The J gene is TRBJ1-4, the V gene TRBV9, with TRBD1 as a possible D gene (6 bases). Germline assignment: CDR1 SGDLS and CDR2 YYNGEE. Deletions cut 0 bases from V and 8 bases from J, with 14 bases between. This CDR3 region has 15 residues. Here the CDR3 reads CASSVAAGQGEKLFF. In DNA form, the CDR3 reads TGTGCCAGCAGCGTAGCCGCGGGCCAGGGGGAAAAACTGTTTTTT.

This chain links TRBV2 with TRBJ1-3; TRBD1 aligns across 12 bases. This CDR3 comprises 15 residues. Germline V lookup: CDR1 SNHLY, CDR2 FYNNEI. Germline trimming cut 4 bases from V and 4 bases from J; bases unmatched to any gene: 2. The CDR3 is CASSGDRGRGNTIYF. CDR3 sequence (DNA): TGTGCCAGCAGTGGGGACAGGGGGCGAGGAAACACCATATATTTT.

The chain is built from TRBV5-4 and TRBJ1-6; 10 positions match TRBD1. With 0 bases clipped from V and 10 bases from J, the junction kept 4 bases outside the gene matches. CDR1 SGHNT and CDR2 YYREEE come from the germline V gene (reference sequence). The CDR3 contains 15 residues. The CDR3 DNA follows: TGTGCCAGCAGCTTGGAGACAGGGGGCAAGTCACCCCTCCACTTT. Translated, it gives CASSLETGGKSPLHF.

The gene calls are TRBV27 and TRBJ2-2, with 7 positions matching TRBD2. The J segment lost 4 bases and the V segment lost 8 bases, leaving 13 bases of the junction unmatched. Germline lookup yields CDR1 MNHEY and CDR2 SMNVEV (reference sequence). This CDR3 is built from 16 residues. In DNA form, the CDR3 reads TGTGCCAGCCGCCCGACTACGTGGGGGGGCACCGGGGAGCTGTTTTTT. Its translation is CASRPTTWGGTGELFF.

This rearrangement joins TRBV28 to TRBJ1-4; 7 bases are a match to TRBD1. V gave up 7 bases and J gave up 7 bases; unmatched junction bases: 6. The CDR3 runs 13 residues. Germline V CDR1 and CDR2: MDHEN, SYDVKM. The CDR3 loop is CASTDRATEKLFF. The CDR3 DNA is TGTGCCAGCACAGACAGGGCGACTGAAAAACTGTTTTTT.

J is TRBJ2-3 and V is TRBV4-1; TRBD2 matches at 10 bases. This CDR3 contains 15 residues. Germline CDR1 reads MGHRA; CDR2 reads YSYEKL. Trimming removed 9 bases from V and 1 base from J; junction bases left unmatched: 7. The CDR3 is CASSSLAGGTDTQYF. CDR3 nucleotides: TGCGCCAGTTCCTCTCTAGCGGGGGGCACAGATACGCAGTATTTT.

The chain recombines TRBV4-1 with TRBJ1-5, with D maybe TRBD1 (6 bases). Trimming pared 1 base from V and 3 bases from J, leaving 13 bases between. Germline-derived CDR1 and CDR2 are MGHRA and YSYEKL. The CDR3 runs to 16 residues. In DNA, the CDR3 is TGCGCCAGCAGCCAAGGGACAGCACCCAACAATCAGCCCCAGCATTTT. Encoded protein: CASSQGTAPNNQPQHF.

In its sample, this clone was seen once. The chain couples TRBV4-3 to TRBJ1-2, with 7 nucleotides matching TRBD1. CDR1 and CDR2 from the germline V gene are LGHNA and YSLEER. CDR3 length: 16 amino acids. V was pared by 0 bases and J by 2 bases, with 6 bases of the junction left unmatched. This CDR3 is CASSQEGGRGNYGYTF. DNA of the CDR3: TGCGCCAGCAGCCAAGAGGGGGGCAGGGGGAACTATGGCTACACCTTC.